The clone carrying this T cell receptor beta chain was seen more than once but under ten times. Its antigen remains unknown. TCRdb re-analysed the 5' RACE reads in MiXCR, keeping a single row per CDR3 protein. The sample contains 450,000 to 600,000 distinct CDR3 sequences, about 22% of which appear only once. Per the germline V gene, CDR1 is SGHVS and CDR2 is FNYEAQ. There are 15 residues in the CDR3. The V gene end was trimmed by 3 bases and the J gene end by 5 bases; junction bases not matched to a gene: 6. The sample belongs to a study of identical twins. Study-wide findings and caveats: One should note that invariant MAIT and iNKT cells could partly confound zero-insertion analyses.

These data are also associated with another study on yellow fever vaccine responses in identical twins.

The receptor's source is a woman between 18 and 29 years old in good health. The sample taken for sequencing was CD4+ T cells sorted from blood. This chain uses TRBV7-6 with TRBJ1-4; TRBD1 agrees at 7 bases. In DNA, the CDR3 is TGTGCCAGCAGCTTGGGGACAGCAAAAAATGAAAAACTGTTTTTT. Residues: CASSLGTAKNEKLFF.